Below, 17 T cell receptor beta chains from the same sample are listed, as sequenced in a study of Graves' ophthalmopathy and Graves' hyperthyroidism. RNA transcripts provided the template for amplifying TCR beta CDR3 regions. First-round RT-PCR used HTBI primers; second-round multiplex PCR followed. TCRdb used MiXCR to reprocess the multiplex PCR reads, holding one entry per CDR3 protein. The sample has approximately 640,000 distinct CDR3 sequences; about two fifths are singletons. Input material: peripheral blood. The receptors originated from an adult man with Graves' ophthalmopathy.

The rearrangement links TRBV7-8 to TRBJ2-5; 11 bases line up with TRBD1. Germline CDR1 and CDR2: SGHVS and FQNEAQ. The CDR3 totals 15 residues. V lost 3 bases, J lost 5 bases, and 5 bases stayed unmatched. CDR3 residues: CASSFGQGARETQYF. The CDR3 DNA sequence: TGTGCCAGCAGCTTCGGACAGGGGGCGAGGGAGACCCAGTACTTC.

V and J are TRBV7-9 and TRBJ2-6, with a tentative D call TRBD2 (6 bases). Trimming removed 5 bases at V and 3 bases at J, with 20 bases between. The CDR3 is 18 residues long. Germline V gene data show CDR1 as SEHNR and CDR2 as FQNEAQ (reference sequence). The CDR3 DNA is TGTGCCAGCAGCCAAGGAGGGGTTATCCTGTATGGGGCCAACGTCCTGACTTTC. Translating gives CASSQGGVILYGANVLTF.

This clonotype came up many times. The chain couples TRBV7-6 to TRBJ2-7; D remains ambiguous. The CDR3 sequence is 13 residues long. Deletions cut 5 bases from V and 6 bases from J, with 14 bases between. Per germline, CDR1 SGHVS and CDR2 FNYEAQ. The CDR3 region is CASSPPSSLEQYF. The CDR3 coding sequence is TGTGCCAGCAGCCCCCCTTCGAGTCTCGAGCAGTACTTC.

Note on this clonotype: Since a much larger clone is just one base distant, this may be a read error. The chain employs TRBV20-1 and TRBJ1-2; D unresolved. The germline gives CDR1 DFQATT, CDR2 SNEGSKA (reference sequence). V was cut by 0 bases and J by 6 bases, with 11 bases left in between. CDR3 length: 13 residues. CDR3 DNA sequence: TGCAGTGCTAGAGATCCCATTATTGATGGCTACACCTTC. It specifies CSARDPIIDGYTF.

This clonotype was observed a few times. The chain employs TRBV14 and TRBJ2-7; D unclear. The germline V gene has CDR1 SGHDN and CDR2 FVKESK. Trimming left V 6 bases short and J 4 bases short, with 16 bases between. The length of the CDR3 is 14 residues. CDR3 bases: TGTGCCAGCAGTTTGCGGTCCCAGTCTTACGAGCAGTACTTC. This sequence encodes CASSLRSQSYEQYF.

The V and J genes are TRBV7-9 and TRBJ1-2, with no clear D. There are 13 residues in the CDR3. Germline loops: CDR1 SEHNR, CDR2 FQNEAQ (reference sequence). Trimming took 5 bases from V and 4 from J, leaving 11 bases between them. The CDR3 DNA is TGTGCCAGCAGCCCCCCCCCGCTCTATGGCTACACCTTC. It encodes CASSPPPLYGYTF.

The sample holds a few counts of this clonotype. The chain couples TRBV7-9 to TRBJ1-1, with 7 bases aligning to TRBD1. The CDR3 is 16 residues long. The germline V gene encodes CDR1 SEHNR and CDR2 FQNEAQ (reference sequence). V lost 5 bases and J lost 1; bases outside the gene matches: 10. The CDR3 DNA reads as TGTGCCAGCAGCCGGGTATTTGGGACAGAGAACACTGAAGCTTTCTTT. This codes for CASSRVFGTENTEAFF.

This clonotype was observed many times. The rearrangement uses TRBV5-8 and TRBJ1-6; D is undetermined. The germline gives CDR1 SGHTS, CDR2 YDEGEE. Trimming took off 4 bases at V and 3 bases at J, with 11 bases between the two ends. The CDR3 is made up of 15 amino acids. CDR3 in DNA: TGTGCCAGCAGCCTGAGAAGCTTCTATAATTCACCCCTCCACTTT. This encodes CASSLRSFYNSPLHF.

This clonotype was counted ten times or more. The chain is built from TRBV7-8 and TRBJ1-1; D is undetermined. The CDR3 consists of 14 residues. Germline CDR1 and CDR2: SGHVS and FQNEAQ. V dropped 5 bases and J dropped 1 base, with 11 bases sitting between them. CDR3 sequence: CASSPRGANTEAFF. The CDR3 DNA reads TGTGCCAGCAGCCCTCGTGGCGCGAACACTGAAGCTTTCTTT. The full variable domain, rest sourced from reference TRBV7-8 and TRBJ1-1, is GAGVSQSPRYKVAKRGQDVALRCDPISGHVSLFWYQQALGQGPEFLTYFQNEAQLDKSGLPSDRFFAERPEGSVSTLKIQRTQQEDSAVYLCASSPRGANTEAFFGQGTRLTVV.

The chain combines TRBV10-3 with TRBJ2-1; D remains unclear. Between the trimmed V and J ends, which lost 3 bases and 6 bases, there was a span of 6 bases. Germline V gene data show CDR1 as ENHRY and CDR2 as SYGVKD. This CDR3 spans 12 amino acids. The CDR3 reads CAISDLLNEQFF. As DNA, the CDR3 is TGTGCCATCAGTGACCTGCTCAATGAGCAGTTCTTC.

The sample holds many counts of this clonotype. The chain combines TRBV7-9 with TRBJ1-5; weak D call: TRBD1 (5 bases). CDR3 length equals 14 residues. V dropped 5 bases and J dropped 5 bases, with 13 bases sitting between them. Germline V gene sequence: CDR1 SEHNR, CDR2 FQNEAQ (reference sequence). CDR3 amino acids: CASSHTGLHQPQHF. DNA for the CDR3: TGTGCCAGCAGCCATACAGGACTACATCAGCCCCAGCATTTT.

This clonotype was counted ten times or more. V is TRBV24-1 and J is TRBJ2-2; the D gene is possibly TRBD1 (5 bases). CDR3 length equals 16 residues. Germline CDR1 KGHDR, CDR2 SFDVKD. V was cut by 4 bases and J by 3 bases, with 14 bases left in between. The CDR3 spells CATSDRRIRDTGELFF. In DNA, the CDR3 is TGTGCCACCAGTGACCGCCGGATCAGGGACACCGGGGAGCTGTTTTTT.

CDR3 nucleotide sequence: TGTGCCAGCAGCTTGGAACGGGACAGCTCCTACGAGCAGTACTTC. This sequence encodes CASSLERDSSYEQYF. This chain links TRBV5-4 with TRBJ2-7, with 7 positions matching TRBD1. V lost 0 bases to trimming and J lost 0 bases; unmatched junction nucleotides: 3. Germline loops: CDR1 SGHNT, CDR2 YYREEE (reference sequence). This CDR3 comprises 15 residues.

This chain links TRBV9 with TRBJ1-6; D unresolved. V was clipped by 7 bases and J by 8 bases, with 22 bases between them. The germline V gene encodes CDR1 SGDLS and CDR2 YYNGEE. There are 16 residues in the CDR3. CDR3 sequence: CASSPPLSVGDSPLHF. The DNA for the CDR3 is TGTGCCAGCTCGCCACCATTGTCCGTTGGAGATTCACCCCTCCACTTT.

This clonotype was seen a few times. The chain combines TRBV2 with TRBJ2-2, with D unclear. The CDR3 spans 15 residues. The V and J ends lost 7 bases and 0 bases respectively, with 12 bases between them. Germline V gene data show CDR1 as SNHLY and CDR2 as FYNNEI. The CDR3 region is CASKIFGANTGELFF. DNA for the CDR3: TGTGCCAGCAAAATTTTCGGAGCGAACACCGGGGAGCTGTTTTTT.

This clonotype was counted ten times or more. CDR3 nucleotide sequence: TGCAGCGTTGCAGGGGGGGCTAACACTGAAGCTTTCTTT. Residues: CSVAGGANTEAFF. This chain joins TRBV29-1 and TRBJ1-1; 7 positions match TRBD1. CDR1 and CDR2 (germline): SQVTM, ANQGSEA. The CDR3 contains 13 residues. The V and J ends lost 4 bases and 2 bases, in that order; junction bases with no gene match: 4.

This clonotype showed up just a few times. This chain's CDR3 is CASSLAGARYGYTF. The CDR3 DNA sequence: TGTGCCAGCAGTTTAGCGGGGGCCCGCTATGGCTACACCTTC. This sequence joins TRBV12-3 or TRBV12-4 and TRBJ1-2; D is perhaps TRBD1 (6 bases). V lost 0 bases and J 4 bases, leaving 9 bases between the germline ends. The CDR3 spans 14 residues.